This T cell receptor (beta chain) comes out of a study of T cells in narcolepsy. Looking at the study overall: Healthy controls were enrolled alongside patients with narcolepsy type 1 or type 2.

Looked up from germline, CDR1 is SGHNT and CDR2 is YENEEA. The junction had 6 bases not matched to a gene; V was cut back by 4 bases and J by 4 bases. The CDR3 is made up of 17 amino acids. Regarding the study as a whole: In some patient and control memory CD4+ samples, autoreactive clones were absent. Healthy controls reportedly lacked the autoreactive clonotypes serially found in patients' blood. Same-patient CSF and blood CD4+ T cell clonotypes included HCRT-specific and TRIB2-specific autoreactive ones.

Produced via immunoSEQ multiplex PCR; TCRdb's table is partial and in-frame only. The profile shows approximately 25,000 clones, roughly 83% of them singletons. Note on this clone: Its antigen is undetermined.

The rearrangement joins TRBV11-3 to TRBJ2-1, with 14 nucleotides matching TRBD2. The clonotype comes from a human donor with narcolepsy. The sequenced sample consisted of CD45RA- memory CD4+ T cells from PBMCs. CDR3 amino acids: CASSSGLAGEGYNEQFF. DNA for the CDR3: TGTGCCAGCAGCTCGGGACTAGCGGGAGAAGGGTACAATGAGCAGTTCTTC.